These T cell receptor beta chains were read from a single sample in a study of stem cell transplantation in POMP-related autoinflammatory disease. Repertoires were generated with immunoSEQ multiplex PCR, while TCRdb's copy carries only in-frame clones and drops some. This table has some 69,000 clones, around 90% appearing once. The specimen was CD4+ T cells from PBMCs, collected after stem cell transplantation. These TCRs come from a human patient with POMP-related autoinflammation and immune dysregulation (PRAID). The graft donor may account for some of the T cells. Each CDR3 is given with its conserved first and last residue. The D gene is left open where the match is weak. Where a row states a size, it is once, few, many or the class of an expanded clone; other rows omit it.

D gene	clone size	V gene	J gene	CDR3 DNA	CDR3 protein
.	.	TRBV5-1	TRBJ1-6	TGCGCCAGCAGCTTGCTTGACAGGTCTAATTCACCCCTCCACTTT	CASSLLDRSNSPLHF
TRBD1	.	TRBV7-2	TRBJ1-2	TGTGCCAGCAGCCTTGGGGACAGACTTAACTATGGCTACACCTTC	CASSLGDRLNYGYTF
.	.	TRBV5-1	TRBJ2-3	TGCGCCAGCAGCTTGGGTTTTTTCACAGATACGCAGTATTTT	CASSLGFFTDTQYF
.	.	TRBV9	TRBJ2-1	TGTGCCAGCAGCGTAGGTATCACCAATGAGCAGTTCTTC	CASSVGITNEQFF
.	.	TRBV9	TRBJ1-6	TGTGCCAGCAGCGTAGGGGAAGATAATTCACCCCTCCACTTT	CASSVGEDNSPLHF
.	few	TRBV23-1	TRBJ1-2	TGCGCCAGCAGTCTGGATGGCTACACCTTC	CASSLDGYTF
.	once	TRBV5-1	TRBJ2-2	TGCGCCAGCAGCTCGGACAGATCTACCGGGGAGCTGTTTTTT	CASSSDRSTGELFF
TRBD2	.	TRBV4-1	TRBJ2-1	TGCGCCAGCAGCCCGCGTCCGGGACTAGCGGGAAGAAATAGGGTTAGCGAGCAGTTCTTC	CASSPRPGLAGRNRVSEQFF
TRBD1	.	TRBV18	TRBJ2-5	TGTGCCAGCTCACGACAGGGGAGGGAGACCCAGTACTTC	CASSRQGRETQYF
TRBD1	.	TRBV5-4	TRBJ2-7	TGTGCCAGCAGTTTCGGGACAGGGTCCTACGAGCAGTACTTC	CASSFGTGSYEQYF
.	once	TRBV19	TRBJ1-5	TGTGCCAGTAGGTATCTTTATAGCAATCAGCCCCAGCATTTT	CASRYLYSNQPQHF
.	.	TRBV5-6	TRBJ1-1	TGTGCCAGCAGCTTGGCCGGGGGAATGGGGTACACTGAAGCTTTCTTT	CASSLAGGMGYTEAFF
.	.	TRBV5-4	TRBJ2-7	TGTGCCAGCAGCTCCAGACTACAAGAACCCTACGAGCAGTACTTC	CASSSRLQEPYEQYF
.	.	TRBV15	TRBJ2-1	TGTGCCACCAGCAACCCAGCTCGGGGAATCCACAATGAGCAGTTCTTC	CATSNPARGIHNEQFF
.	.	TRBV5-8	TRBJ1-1	TGTGCCAGCAGAAAAGGACAGGAAGCTTTCTTT	CASRKGQEAFF
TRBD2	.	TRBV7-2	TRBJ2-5	TGTGCCAGCAGGCCGGCTTGGATGGCGGGGGTTGAGACCCAGTACTTC	CASRPAWMAGVETQYF
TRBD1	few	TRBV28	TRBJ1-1	TGTGCCAGCAGTTTGCCGGGACAGCTGAACACTGAAGCTTTCTTT	CASSLPGQLNTEAFF
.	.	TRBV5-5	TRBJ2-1	TGTGCCAGCAGCTTGGTTTGGTACAATGAGCAGTTCTTC	CASSLVWYNEQFF
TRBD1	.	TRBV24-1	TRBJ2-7	TGTGCCACCAATCCCGGGACAGGGGGCGAGCAGTACTTC	CATNPGTGGEQYF
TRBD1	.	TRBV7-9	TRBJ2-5	TGTGCCAGCAGCTTAAGGGACAGGGTAGAGACCCAGTACTTC	CASSLRDRVETQYF
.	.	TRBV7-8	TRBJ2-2	TGTGCCAGCAGCCCACCGACAGGTAGAGGGGGAGTCACCGGGGAGCTGTTTTTT	CASSPPTGRGGVTGELFF